The 7 T cell receptor beta chains below come from one sample, sequenced in a study of blood T cell repertoires in COVID-19. TCRdb's table, derived via immunoSEQ multiplex PCR, lists solely in-frame clones and lacks some. The table lists some 150,000 clones, approximately 87% of them singletons. Sequencing used PBMCs or T cells enriched from blood (not recorded which). These TCRs come from a woman under 40 with acute COVID-19.

This chain joins TRBV6-4 and TRBJ2-1, with TRBD2 matching 9 bases. Germline assignment: CDR1 MRHNA and CDR2 SNTAGT. This CDR3 has 14 residues. V dropped 5 bases and J dropped 8; count of bases not matched to a gene: 7. The CDR3 bases are TGTGCCAGCAGTCGTAGCGGGAGTCAACATGAGCAGTTCTTC. Its translation: CASSRSGSQHEQFF.

The CDR3 coding sequence is TGTGCTAGTGGTATAATGTCCGACGGACAGGGGGCCGTCGAGACCCAGTACTTC. Protein product: CASGIMSDGQGAVETQYF. The chain combines TRBV12-5 with TRBJ2-5, with TRBD1 identical over 11 bases. Germline lookup yields CDR1 LGHNT and CDR2 FRNRAP. V shed 5 bases and J 5 bases; nucleotides not matched to a gene: 16. The CDR3 consists of 18 residues.

This clone was found a few times. Other DNA sequences in this specimen translate into the identical CDR3. The chain is built from TRBV2 and TRBJ2-1, with 7 bases lining up with TRBD1. Germline V gene lookup returns CDR1 SNHLY and CDR2 FYNNEI. V was pared by 4 bases and J by 6 bases, with 0 bases of the junction left unmatched. CDR3 size: 12 residues. CDR3 bases: TGTGCCAGCAGTGGACAGGGCAATGAGCAGTTCTTC. This codes for CASSGQGNEQFF.

The CDR3, as DNA: TGTGCCAGCAGTGCTCACAGATACGAGCAGTACTTC. Protein sequence: CASSAHRYEQYF. The J gene is TRBJ2-7, the V gene TRBV12-3 or TRBV12-4; the D is unclear. The CDR3 totals 12 residues. Trimming removed 5 bases from V and 4 bases from J, with 9 bases in between.

This clone occurred a few times. J is TRBJ2-2 and V is TRBV7-2; weak D call: TRBD2 (5 bases). The CDR3 spans 15 residues. The V gene lost 1 base and the J gene lost 3 bases, with 9 bases spanning the gap. Per germline, CDR1 SGHTA and CDR2 FQGNSA. CDR3: CASSLERGYTGELFF. In DNA form, the CDR3 reads TGTGCCAGCAGCTTAGAGAGAGGGTACACCGGGGAGCTGTTTTTT.

The J gene is TRBJ1-2, the V gene TRBV28, with a weak D call TRBD1 (5 bases). The CDR3 has 14 amino acids. Trimming took 10 bases from V and 3 from J, leaving 18 bases between them. Germline lookup yields CDR1 MDHEN and CDR2 SYDVKM. CDR3 nucleotide sequence: TGTGCCATCGTCCCCCTCCAAGGGGACTATGGCTACACCTTC. It encodes CAIVPLQGDYGYTF.

The rearrangement links TRBV27 to TRBJ2-7; 7 bases agree with TRBD2. The V segment lost 5 bases and the J segment 6 bases; nucleotides outside the gene matches: 7. This CDR3 contains 13 residues. The germline V gene has CDR1 MNHEY and CDR2 SMNVEV (reference sequence). The CDR3 reads CASSRPSGGEQYF. In nucleotides, the CDR3 is TGTGCCAGCAGTCGCCCCTCGGGAGGCGAGCAGTACTTC.